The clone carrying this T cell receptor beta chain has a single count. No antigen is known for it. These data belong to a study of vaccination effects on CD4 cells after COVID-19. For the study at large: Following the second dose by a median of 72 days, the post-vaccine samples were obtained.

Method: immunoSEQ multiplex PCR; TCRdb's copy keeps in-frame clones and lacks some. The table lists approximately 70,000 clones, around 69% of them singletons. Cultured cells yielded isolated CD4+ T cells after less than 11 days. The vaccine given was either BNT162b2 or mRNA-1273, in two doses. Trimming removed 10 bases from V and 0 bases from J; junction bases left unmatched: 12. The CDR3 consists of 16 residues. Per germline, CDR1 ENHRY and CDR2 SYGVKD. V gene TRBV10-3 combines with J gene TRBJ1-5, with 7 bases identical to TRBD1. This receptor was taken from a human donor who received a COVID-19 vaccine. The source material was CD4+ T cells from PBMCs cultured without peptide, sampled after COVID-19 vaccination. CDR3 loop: CASSATGSVSNQPQHF. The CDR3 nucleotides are TGTGCCAGCTCCGCGACAGGGTCCGTTAGCAATCAGCCCCAGCATTTT.